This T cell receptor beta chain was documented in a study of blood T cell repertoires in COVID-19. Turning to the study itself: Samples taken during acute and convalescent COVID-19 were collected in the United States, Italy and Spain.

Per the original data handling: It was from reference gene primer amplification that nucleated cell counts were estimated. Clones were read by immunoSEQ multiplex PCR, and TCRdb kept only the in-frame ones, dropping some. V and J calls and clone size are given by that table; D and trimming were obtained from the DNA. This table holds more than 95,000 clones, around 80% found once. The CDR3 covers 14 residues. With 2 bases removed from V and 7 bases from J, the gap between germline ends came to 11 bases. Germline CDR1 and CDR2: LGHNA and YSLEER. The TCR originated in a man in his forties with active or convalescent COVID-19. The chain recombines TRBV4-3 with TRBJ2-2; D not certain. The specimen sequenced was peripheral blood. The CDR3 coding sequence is TGCGCCAGCAGCCAAATTACTAATTACGGGGAGCTGTTTTTT. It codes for CASSQITNYGELFF.